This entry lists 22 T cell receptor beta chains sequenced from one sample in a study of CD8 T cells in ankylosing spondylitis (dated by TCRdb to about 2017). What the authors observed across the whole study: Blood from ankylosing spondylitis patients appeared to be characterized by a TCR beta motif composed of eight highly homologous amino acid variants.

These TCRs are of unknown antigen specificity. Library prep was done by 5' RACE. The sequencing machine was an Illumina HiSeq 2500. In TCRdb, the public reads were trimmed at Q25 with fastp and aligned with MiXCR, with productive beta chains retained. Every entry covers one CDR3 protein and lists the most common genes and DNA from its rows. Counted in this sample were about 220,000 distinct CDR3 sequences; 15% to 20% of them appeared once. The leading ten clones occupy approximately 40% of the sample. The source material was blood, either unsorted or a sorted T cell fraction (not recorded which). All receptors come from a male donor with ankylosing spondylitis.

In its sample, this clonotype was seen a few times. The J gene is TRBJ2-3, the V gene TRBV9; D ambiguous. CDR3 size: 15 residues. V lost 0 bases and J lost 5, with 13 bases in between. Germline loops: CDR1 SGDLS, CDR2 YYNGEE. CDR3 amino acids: CASSVEGRILDTQYF. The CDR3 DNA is TGTGCCAGCAGCGTAGAAGGTCGCATTCTAGATACGCAGTATTTT.

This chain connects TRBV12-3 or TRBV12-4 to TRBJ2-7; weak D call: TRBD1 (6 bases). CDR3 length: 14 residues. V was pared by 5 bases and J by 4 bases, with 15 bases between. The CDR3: CASSTGPLGYEQYF. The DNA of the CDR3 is TGTGCCAGCAGTACAGGGCCCCTCGGGTACGAGCAGTACTTC.

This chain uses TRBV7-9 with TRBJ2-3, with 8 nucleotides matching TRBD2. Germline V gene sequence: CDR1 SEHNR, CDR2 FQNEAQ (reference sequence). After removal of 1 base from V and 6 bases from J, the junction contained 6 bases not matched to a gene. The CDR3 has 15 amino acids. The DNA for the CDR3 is TGTGCCAGCAGCTTAGTAGCGGGACCCGGGGATACGCAGTATTTT. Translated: CASSLVAGPGDTQYF.

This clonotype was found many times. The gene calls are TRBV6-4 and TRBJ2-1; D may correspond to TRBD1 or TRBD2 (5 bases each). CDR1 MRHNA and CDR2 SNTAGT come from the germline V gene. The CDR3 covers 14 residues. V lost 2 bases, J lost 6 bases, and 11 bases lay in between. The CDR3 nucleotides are TGTGCCAGCAGTGACGGGACCACTTCCAATGAGCAGTTCTTC. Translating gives CASSDGTTSNEQFF.

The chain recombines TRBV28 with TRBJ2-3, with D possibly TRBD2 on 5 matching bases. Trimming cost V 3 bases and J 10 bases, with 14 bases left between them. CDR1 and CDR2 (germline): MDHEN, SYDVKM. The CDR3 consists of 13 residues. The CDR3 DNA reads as TGTGCCAGCAGTTTGAGGCAGTTGGAGGCGCAGTATTTT. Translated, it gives CASSLRQLEAQYF.

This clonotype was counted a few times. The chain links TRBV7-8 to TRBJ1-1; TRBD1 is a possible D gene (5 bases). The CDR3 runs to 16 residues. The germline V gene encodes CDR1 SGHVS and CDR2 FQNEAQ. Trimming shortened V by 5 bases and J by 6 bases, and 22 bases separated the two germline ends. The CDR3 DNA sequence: TGTGCCAGCAGCCGAACGGGGCCCGAAAGCTCCGCTGAAGCTTTCTTT. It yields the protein CASSRTGPESSAEAFF.

CDR3 DNA sequence: TGTGCCAGCAGCTCTCAGGACACCGGCGGTGAAAAACTGTTTTTT. It is translated as CASSSQDTGGEKLFF. The chain joins TRBV7-9 to TRBJ1-4; D may be TRBD1 (5 bases). The CDR3 covers 15 residues. Germline V lookup: CDR1 SEHNR, CDR2 FQNEAQ (reference sequence). Trimming pared 4 bases from V and 7 bases from J, leaving 16 bases between.

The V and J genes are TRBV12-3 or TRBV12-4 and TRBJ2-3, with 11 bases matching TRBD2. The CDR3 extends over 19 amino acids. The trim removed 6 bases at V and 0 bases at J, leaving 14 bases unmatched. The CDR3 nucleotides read TGTGCCAGCAGGATTTCCCTGAGTCTAGCGGGGGGAAGCACAGATACGCAGTATTTT. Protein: CASRISLSLAGGSTDTQYF.

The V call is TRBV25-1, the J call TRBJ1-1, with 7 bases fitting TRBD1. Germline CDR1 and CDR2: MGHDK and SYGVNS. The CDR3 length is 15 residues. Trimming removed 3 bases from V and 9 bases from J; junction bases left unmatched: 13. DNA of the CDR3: TGTGCCAGCAGTGAGTGGAGGGGGCCTTTCCCTAAAGCTTTCTTT. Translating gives CASSEWRGPFPKAFF.

The CDR3 nucleotides read TGTGCCAGCAGCTCATCTTTTGGGGTGGACTATGGCTACACCTTC. Its translation is CASSSSFGVDYGYTF. The J gene is TRBJ1-2, the V gene TRBV7-9; D gene uncertain. V dropped 4 bases and J dropped 3 bases, with 15 bases sitting between them. This CDR3 spans 15 amino acids. The V gene's germline CDR1 is SEHNR and CDR2 FQNEAQ (reference sequence). The full variable domain, completed using reference TRBV7-9 and TRBJ1-2, is DTGVSQNPRHKITKRGQNVTFRCDPISEHNRLYWYRQTLGQGPEFLTYFQNEAQLEKSRLLSDRFSAERPKGSFSTLEIQRTEQGDSAMYLCASSSSFGVDYGYTFGSGTRLTVV.

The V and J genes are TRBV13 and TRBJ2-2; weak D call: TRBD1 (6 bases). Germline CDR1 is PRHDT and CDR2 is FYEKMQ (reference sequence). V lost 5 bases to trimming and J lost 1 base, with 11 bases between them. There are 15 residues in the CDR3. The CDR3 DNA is TGTGCCAGCAGCCCTCCGGGACAGAACACCGGGGAGCTGTTTTTT. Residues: CASSPPGQNTGELFF.

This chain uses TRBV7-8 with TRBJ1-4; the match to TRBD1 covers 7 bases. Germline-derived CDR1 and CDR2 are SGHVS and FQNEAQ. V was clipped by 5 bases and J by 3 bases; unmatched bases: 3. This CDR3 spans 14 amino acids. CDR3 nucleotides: TGTGCCAGCAGCCCCGGGACAGCTAATGAAAAACTGTTTTTT. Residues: CASSPGTANEKLFF.

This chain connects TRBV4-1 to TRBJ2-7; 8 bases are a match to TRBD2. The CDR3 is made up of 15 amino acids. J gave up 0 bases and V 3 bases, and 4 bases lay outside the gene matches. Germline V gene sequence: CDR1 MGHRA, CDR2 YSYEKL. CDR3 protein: CASSQGTSLSYEQYF. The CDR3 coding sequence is TGCGCCAGCAGCCAGGGGACTAGTCTCTCCTACGAGCAGTACTTC.

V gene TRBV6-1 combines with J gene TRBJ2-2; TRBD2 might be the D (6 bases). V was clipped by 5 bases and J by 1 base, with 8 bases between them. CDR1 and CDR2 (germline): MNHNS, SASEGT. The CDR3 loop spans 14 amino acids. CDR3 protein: CASSPAGNTGELFF. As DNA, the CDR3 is TGTGCCAGCAGTCCAGCGGGGAACACCGGGGAGCTGTTTTTT.

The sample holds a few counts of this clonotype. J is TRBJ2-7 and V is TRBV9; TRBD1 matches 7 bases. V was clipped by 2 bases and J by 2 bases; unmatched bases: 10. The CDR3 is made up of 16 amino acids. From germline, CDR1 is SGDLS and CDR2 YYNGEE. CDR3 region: CASSVTDRAATYEQYF. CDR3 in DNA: TGTGCCAGCAGCGTGACCGACAGGGCAGCCACCTACGAGCAGTACTTC.

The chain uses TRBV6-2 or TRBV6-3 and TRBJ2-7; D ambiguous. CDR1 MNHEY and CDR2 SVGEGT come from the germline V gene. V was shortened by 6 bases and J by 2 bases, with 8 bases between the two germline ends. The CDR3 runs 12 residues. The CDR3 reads CASSLPPYEQYF. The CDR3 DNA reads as TGTGCCAGCAGCCTCCCCCCCTACGAGCAGTACTTC.

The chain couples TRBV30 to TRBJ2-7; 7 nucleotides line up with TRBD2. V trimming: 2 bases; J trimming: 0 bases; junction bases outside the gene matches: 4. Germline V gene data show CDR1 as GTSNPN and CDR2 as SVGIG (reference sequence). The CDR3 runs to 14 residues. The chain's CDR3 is CAWSRGSFSYEQYF. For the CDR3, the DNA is TGTGCCTGGAGTCGCGGGAGTTTCTCCTACGAGCAGTACTTC.

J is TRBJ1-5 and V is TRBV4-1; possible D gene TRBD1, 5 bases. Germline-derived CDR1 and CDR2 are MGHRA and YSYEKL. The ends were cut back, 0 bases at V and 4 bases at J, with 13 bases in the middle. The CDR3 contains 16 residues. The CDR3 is CASSQDSGAENQPQHF. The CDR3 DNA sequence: TGCGCCAGCAGCCAAGATTCCGGGGCAGAAAATCAGCCCCAGCATTTT.

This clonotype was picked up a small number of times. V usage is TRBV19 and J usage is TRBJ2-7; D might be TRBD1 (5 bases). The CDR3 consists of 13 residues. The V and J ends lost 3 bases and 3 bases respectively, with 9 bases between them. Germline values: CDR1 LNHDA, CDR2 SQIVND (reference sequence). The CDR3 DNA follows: TGTGCCAGTAGTATGACAGCAAACTACGAGCAGTACTTC. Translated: CASSMTANYEQYF.

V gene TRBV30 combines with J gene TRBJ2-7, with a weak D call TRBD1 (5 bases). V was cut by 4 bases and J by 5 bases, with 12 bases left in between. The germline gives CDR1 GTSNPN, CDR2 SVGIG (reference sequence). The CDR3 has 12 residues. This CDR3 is CAWTDNFHEQYF. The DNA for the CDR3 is TGTGCCTGGACGGACAATTTCCACGAGCAGTACTTC.

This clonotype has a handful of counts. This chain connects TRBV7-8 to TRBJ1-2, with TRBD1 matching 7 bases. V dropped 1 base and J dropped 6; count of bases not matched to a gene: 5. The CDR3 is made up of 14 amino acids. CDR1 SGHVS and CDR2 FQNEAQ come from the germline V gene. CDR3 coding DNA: TGTGCCAGCAGCTTAGTGACAGGGAGTGATGGCTACACCTTC. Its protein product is CASSLVTGSDGYTF.

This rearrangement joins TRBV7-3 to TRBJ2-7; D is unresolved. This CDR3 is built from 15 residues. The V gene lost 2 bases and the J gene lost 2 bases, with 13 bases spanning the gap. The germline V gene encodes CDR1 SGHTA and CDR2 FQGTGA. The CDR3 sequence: CASSLWNGPTYEQYF. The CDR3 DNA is TGTGCCAGCAGCTTATGGAACGGCCCTACCTACGAGCAGTACTTC.